The clone carrying this TCR beta chain was detected once. All donors were healthy HIV-negative adults lacking recent acute infections or vaccinations. This record comes from a study of shared clonotypes between healthy human individuals. Study-wide context: For every donor, three CD4 naive, three CD4 memory, two CD8 naive and one CD8 memory plates were used.

Assay: immunoSEQ multiplex PCR; the TCRdb copy retains only in-frame clones and omits some. The sample holds about 1.1 million clones, around 77% seen once. V was pared by 3 bases and J by 8 bases, with 10 bases between. CDR1 SNHLY and CDR2 FYNNEI come from the germline V gene. This CDR3 comprises 12 residues. Material for sequencing was memory CD4+ T cells from PBMCs. Subset here: CD45RA-negative fraction. The sequence was collected from a man younger than 35 in good health. Some clones in this sample may be carry-over from other donors' samples. The chain is built from TRBV2 and TRBJ2-5, with unresolved D. The CDR3 nucleotides are TGTGCCAGCAGTGATGGTACCGGAACCCAGTACTTC. It is translated as CASSDGTGTQYF.